A single T cell receptor (beta chain) is shown here with its context. Produced via immunoSEQ multiplex PCR; TCRdb's table is partial and in-frame only. The table lists 240,000 or so clones, 88% of them singletons, with roughly 10% in the top ten. Treatment described: roughly 19 received Ad26.COV2.S at low or high dose, single or two shots; 5 received placebo; per-sample allocation not given. Sampling was done on day 63 after the first vaccine or placebo injection. The data belong to a study of Ad26.COV2.S vaccination and SARS-CoV-2 variants. The sequence derives from a person between 18 and 60 years old who received the Ad26.COV2.S COVID-19 vaccine or a placebo. The sample was peripheral blood, taken in a trial of Ad26.COV2.S vaccine versus placebo.

The CDR3 sequence is CASSLAGSGGYNEQFF. In DNA form, the CDR3 reads TGTGCCAGCAGCTTAGCGGGTAGCGGGGGATACAATGAGCAGTTCTTC. The genes are TRBV7-2 and TRBJ2-1, with TRBD2 identical over 9 bases. Germline V lookup: CDR1 SGHTA, CDR2 FQGNSA. This CDR3 region has 16 residues. The V gene end was trimmed by 0 bases and the J gene end by 4 bases; junction bases not matched to a gene: 4.